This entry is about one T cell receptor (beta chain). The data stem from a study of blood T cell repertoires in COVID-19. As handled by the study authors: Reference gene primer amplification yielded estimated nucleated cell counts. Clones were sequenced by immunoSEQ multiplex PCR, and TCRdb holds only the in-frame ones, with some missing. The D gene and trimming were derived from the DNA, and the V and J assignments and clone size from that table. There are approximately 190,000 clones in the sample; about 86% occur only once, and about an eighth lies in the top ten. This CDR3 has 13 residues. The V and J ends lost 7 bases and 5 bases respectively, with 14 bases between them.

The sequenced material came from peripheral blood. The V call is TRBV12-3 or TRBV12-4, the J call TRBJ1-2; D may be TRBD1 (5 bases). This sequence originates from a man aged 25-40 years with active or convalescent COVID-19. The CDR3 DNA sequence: TGTGCCAGCACCCCGGGACTCCTTTATGGCTACACCTTC. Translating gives CASTPGLLYGYTF.